The 32 T cell receptor beta chains given below trace back to one sample, sequenced in a study of PD-L1 blockade in urothelial cancer. The repertoire was sequenced with immunoSEQ multiplex PCR; TCRdb's copy has only in-frame clones and lacks some. The sample includes about 130,000 clones, about 83% of them seen just once. The time point: peripheral blood 6 weeks after treatment start. Sample: PBMCs, taken around atezolizumab (anti-PD-L1) treatment. The receptors were sampled from a man aged 45-65 years with urothelial cancer.

The rearrangement joins TRBV7-9 to TRBJ2-5; perhaps TRBD2 as D (5 bases). The ends were cut back, 5 bases at V and 2 bases at J, with 12 bases in the middle. CDR1 and CDR2 from the germline V gene are SEHNR and FQNEAQ (reference sequence). The CDR3 consists of 14 residues. DNA for the CDR3: TGTGCCAGCAGCACGCGACGGGGTCAAGAGACCCAGTACTTC. Protein: CASSTRRGQETQYF. Using reference TRBV7-9 and TRBJ2-5 for the parts outside the CDR3, the full variable domain is DTGVSQNPRHKITKRGQNVTFRCDPISEHNRLYWYRQTLGQGPEFLTYFQNEAQLEKSRLLSDRFSAERPKGSFSTLEIQRTEQGDSAMYLCASSTRRGQETQYFGPGTRLLVL.

The V call is TRBV5-1, the J call TRBJ2-3; TRBD2 agrees at 8 bases. The V and J ends lost 4 bases and 2 bases, in that order; junction bases with no gene match: 12. CDR3 length: 17 amino acids. Germline V gene data show CDR1 as SGHRS and CDR2 as YFSETQ. CDR3 sequence (DNA): TGCGCCAGCAGCCCGGGAGGGATCAAGGGTCCCACAGATACGCAGTATTTT. Amino acids: CASSPGGIKGPTDTQYF.

Of note for this clone: Other nucleotide sequences in the sample specify the same CDR3. The chain links TRBV25-1 to TRBJ2-7; a possible D gene is TRBD2 (5 bases). This CDR3 spans 16 amino acids. Germline lookup yields CDR1 MGHDK and CDR2 SYGVNS. The germline V and J ends were trimmed by 1 base and 0 bases, with 13 bases remaining between them. This CDR3 is CASSESGGPSSYEQYF. Written as DNA, the CDR3 is TGTGCCAGCAGTGAATCCGGAGGCCCGAGCTCCTACGAGCAGTACTTC.

The chain recombines TRBV19 with TRBJ2-3, with TRBD1 matching over 7 bases. Germline V gene data show CDR1 as LNHDA and CDR2 as SQIVND (reference sequence). The CDR3 totals 13 residues. In nucleotides, the CDR3 is TGTGGTTCGACAGGGCGACCCACAGATACGCAGTATTTT. Translating it yields CGSTGRPTDTQYF. Drawing the rest from reference TRBV19 and TRBJ2-3, the complete variable domain is DGGITQSPKYLFRKEGQNVTLSCEQNLNHDAMYWYRQDPGQGLRLIYYSQIVNDFQKGDIAEGYSVSREKKESFPLTVTSAQKNPTAFYLCGSTGRPTDTQYFGPGTRLTVL.

The chain carries TRBV5-1 and TRBJ2-5, with a tentative D call TRBD2 (5 bases). The CDR3 length is 15 residues. Trimming took 4 bases from V and 4 from J, leaving 17 bases between them. Per germline, CDR1 SGHRS and CDR2 YFSETQ. The CDR3 DNA sequence: TGCGCCAGCAGCGCGGACCGAGCGGAGCGAGAGACCCAGTACTTC. Its protein is CASSADRAERETQYF.

V usage is TRBV2 and J usage is TRBJ1-2; TRBD1 agrees at 9 bases. Unmatched junction bases numbered 6, after V lost 6 bases and J lost 10 bases. The CDR3 sequence is 12 residues long. CDR1 and CDR2 from the germline V gene are SNHLY and FYNNEI. CDR3 amino acids: CASRWDREYYTF. CDR3 nucleotide sequence: TGTGCCAGCAGGTGGGACAGGGAGTACTACACCTTC.

The chain combines TRBV5-4 with TRBJ2-7; 7 positions match TRBD2. V was clipped by 4 bases and J by 1 base; unmatched bases: 8. The CDR3 is made up of 15 amino acids. Germline V lookup: CDR1 SGHNT, CDR2 YYREEE (reference sequence). The CDR3 DNA is TGTGCCAGCAGCACCGGGACTACTTTTTCCTACGAGCAGTACTTC. This translates into CASSTGTTFSYEQYF.

CDR3 coding DNA: TGTGCCAGCTCACCCCTAGCTGAGACCCAGTACTTC. Its protein is CASSPLAETQYF. The chain combines TRBV18 with TRBJ2-5, with D maybe TRBD2 (5 bases). Germline CDR1 KGHSH, CDR2 LQKENI. V gave up 3 bases and J gave up 5 bases, with 7 bases separating them. The length of the CDR3 is 12 residues.

This clone is classed as medium-sized. V and J are TRBV6-4 and TRBJ1-4; D is uncertain. Germline values: CDR1 MRHNA, CDR2 SNTAGT. Trimming removed 3 bases at V and 5 bases at J, with 7 bases between. The CDR3 consists of 13 residues. The CDR3 region is CASSEKENEKLFF. The CDR3, as DNA: TGTGCCAGCAGTGAAAAGGAGAATGAAAAACTGTTTTTT.

This rearrangement joins TRBV30 to TRBJ1-2, with 9 positions matching TRBD1. The CDR3 consists of 16 residues. From germline, CDR1 is GTSNPN and CDR2 SVGIG (reference sequence). With V trimmed by 3 bases and J by 8 bases, 16 bases remained unmatched. DNA for the CDR3: TGTGCCTGGAGAGCGGAGGGACAGGGCACCACCTCAGGCTACACCTTC. Encoded protein: CAWRAEGQGTTSGYTF.

The genes are TRBV4-2 and TRBJ1-5; D might be TRBD1 (6 bases). Germline-derived CDR1 and CDR2 are LGHNA and YNFKEQ. The length of the CDR3 is 16 residues. Trimming took off 0 bases at V and 3 bases at J, with 12 bases between the two ends. In DNA, the CDR3 is TGTGCCAGCAGCCAAGAACAGGGCAGGGTCAATCAGCCCCAGCATTTT. Its protein is CASSQEQGRVNQPQHF.

The chain couples TRBV28 to TRBJ1-2, with a weak D call TRBD1 (5 bases). CDR1 MDHEN and CDR2 SYDVKM come from the germline V gene. This CDR3 spans 14 amino acids. Trimming removed 3 bases from V and 4 bases from J, with 12 bases in between. The DNA of the CDR3 is TGTGCCAGCAGTTTGGTTTGGGGCCCCTATGGCTACACCTTC. Protein sequence: CASSLVWGPYGYTF.

A remark on this clone: The sample contains more than one DNA sequence encoding this CDR3. The chain links TRBV27 to TRBJ2-7; 7 bases line up with TRBD2. Germline-derived CDR1 and CDR2 are MNHEY and SMNVEV (reference sequence). The CDR3 length is 13 residues. Germline trimming cut 6 bases from V and 1 base from J; bases unmatched to any gene: 3. The CDR3 protein is CASSPGLSYEQYF. DNA of the CDR3: TGTGCCAGCAGCCCGGGACTATCCTACGAGCAGTACTTC.

The chain recombines TRBV14 with TRBJ1-1, with 9 bases matching TRBD1. V shed 5 bases and J 6 bases; nucleotides not matched to a gene: 4. The germline CDR1 and CDR2 sequences are SGHDN and FVKESK. CDR3 length equals 13 residues. DNA for the CDR3: TGTGCCAGCAGCTTACAGGGGGCGGCTGAAGCTTTCTTT. It codes for CASSLQGAAEAFF.

This sequence joins TRBV25-1 and TRBJ1-5; the D gene is possibly TRBD1 (6 bases). In germline, CDR1 is MGHDK, CDR2 SYGVNS. The CDR3 contains 15 residues. The ends were cut back, 6 bases at V and 2 bases at J, with 14 bases in the middle. Here the CDR3 DNA reads TGTGCCAGCAGGAGAACAGGGTTCGGCAATCAGCCCCAGCATTTT. Its protein is CASRRTGFGNQPQHF.

The chain carries TRBV28 and TRBJ1-2; D unclear. CDR3 length: 12 amino acids. The V gene's germline CDR1 is MDHEN and CDR2 SYDVKM. Trimming pared 5 bases from V and 2 bases from J, leaving 6 bases between. This CDR3 is CASSARNYGYTF. The CDR3 DNA sequence: TGTGCCAGCAGTGCCCGGAACTATGGCTACACCTTC.

The V call is TRBV14, the J call TRBJ2-7; a weak D match, TRBD2 (6 bases). CDR3 length: 15 amino acids. The V end was cut by 2 bases, the J end by 0 bases, with 11 bases between. Germline-derived CDR1 and CDR2 are SGHDN and FVKESK. For the CDR3, the DNA is TGTGCCAGCAGCCAATGGGACTCGAGCTCCTACGAGCAGTACTTC. It is translated as CASSQWDSSSYEQYF.

This rearrangement joins TRBV6-6 to TRBJ1-5; 7 bases fit TRBD1. The CDR3 loop spans 15 amino acids. In germline, CDR1 is MNHNY, CDR2 SVGAGI (reference sequence). After removal of 5 bases from V and 6 bases from J, the junction contained 10 bases not matched to a gene. The CDR3 coding sequence is TGTGCCAGCAGTAGAGACAGGGTTCGGGGTCAGCCCCAGCATTTT. Translating gives CASSRDRVRGQPQHF.

CDR3: CASSSGEDRGSEKLFF. The CDR3 DNA reads TGTGCCAGCAGTTCGGGAGAGGACAGGGGTAGTGAAAAACTGTTTTTT. The chain employs TRBV28 and TRBJ1-4; the match to TRBD1 covers 9 bases. The CDR3 totals 16 residues. Germline trimming cut 4 bases from V and 7 bases from J; bases unmatched to any gene: 10. CDR1 is MDHEN, CDR2 SYDVKM, per germline.

The genes are TRBV6-6 and TRBJ2-1; D is undetermined. Per germline, CDR1 MNHNY and CDR2 SVGAGI (reference sequence). The germline V and J ends were trimmed by 3 bases and 8 bases, with 11 bases remaining between them. The CDR3 is made up of 13 amino acids. The chain's CDR3 is CASSYPPRHEQFF. CDR3 coding DNA: TGTGCCAGCAGTTATCCTCCGCGCCATGAGCAGTTCTTC.

This clone was seen once. The V call is TRBV6-5, the J call TRBJ1-1, with 11 bases lining up with TRBD1. The J segment lost 11 bases and the V segment lost 0 bases, leaving 11 bases of the junction unmatched. The CDR3 length is 16 residues. CDR1 is MNHEY, CDR2 SVGAGI, per germline. CDR3 sequence reads: CASSYSRRTGGAGAFF. CDR3 in DNA: TGTGCCAGCAGTTACTCCAGGCGGACAGGGGGCGCGGGTGCTTTCTTT.

This sequence joins TRBV5-1 and TRBJ2-5; 10 bases align to TRBD2. Germline trimming cut 1 base from V and 2 bases from J; bases unmatched to any gene: 5. The CDR3 is 16 residues long. The germline CDR1 and CDR2 sequences are SGHRS and YFSETQ. DNA of the CDR3: TGCGCCAGCAGCTTGCACCTACTAGCGGGGCAAGAGACCCAGTACTTC. Its protein product is CASSLHLLAGQETQYF.

The rearrangement joins TRBV2 to TRBJ1-1, with TRBD1 matching 7 bases. V was clipped by 7 bases and J by 1 base; unmatched bases: 3. The germline V gene encodes CDR1 SNHLY and CDR2 FYNNEI. The CDR3 length is 13 residues. This chain's CDR3 is CASIGTENTEAFF. The CDR3 DNA is TGTGCCAGCATTGGGACAGAGAACACTGAAGCTTTCTTT.

The chain carries TRBV11-2 and TRBJ1-5, with 7 bases fitting TRBD1. The J segment lost 5 bases and the V segment lost 0 bases, leaving 19 bases of the junction unmatched. This CDR3 is 20 amino acids long. Germline values: CDR1 SGHAT, CDR2 FQNNGV. CDR3 bases: TGTGCCAGCAGCTTAGAGCTGATCCGGGACAGAGCATTCGGGCATCAGCCCCAGCATTTT. Amino acid sequence: CASSLELIRDRAFGHQPQHF.

The genes are TRBV28 and TRBJ1-2, with a tentative D call TRBD1 (5 bases). The CDR3 runs 17 residues. The ends were cut back, 4 bases at V and 4 bases at J, with 22 bases in the middle. Germline V CDR1 and CDR2: MDHEN, SYDVKM. For the CDR3, the DNA is TGTGCCAGCAGTTCAGGGTTTTTAAGGGAAGGAGTCTATGGCTACACCTTC. Its translation is CASSSGFLREGVYGYTF.

The gene calls are TRBV28 and TRBJ1-5; D gene ambiguous. V lost 6 bases and J 2 bases, leaving 11 bases between the germline ends. CDR1 is MDHEN and CDR2 is SYDVKM in the germline V gene. The CDR3 extends over 14 amino acids. The CDR3 coding sequence is TGTGCCAGCAGCCGACAAGTGGGCAATCAGCCCCAGCATTTT. It specifies CASSRQVGNQPQHF.

The chain is built from TRBV6-4 and TRBJ1-1, with D hard to call. There are 13 residues in the CDR3. Germline values: CDR1 MRHNA, CDR2 SNTAGT. V gave up 6 bases and J gave up 1 base, with 9 bases separating them. The CDR3 bases are TGTGCCAGCAGCCCCCAACAGAACACTGAAGCTTTCTTT. Translated, it gives CASSPQQNTEAFF.

V is TRBV28 and J is TRBJ2-7; 11 bases fit TRBD2. V gave up 5 bases and J gave up 2 bases; unmatched junction bases: 5. The V gene's germline CDR1 is MDHEN and CDR2 SYDVKM. This CDR3 is built from 15 residues. CDR3 DNA: TGTGCCAGCAGTCAGACTAGCGGGGACACCTACGAGCAGTACTTC. Its protein is CASSQTSGDTYEQYF.

The chain has TRBV5-8 and TRBJ2-1; perhaps TRBD1 as D (6 bases). The length of the CDR3 is 15 residues. V was shortened by 4 bases and J by 4 bases, with 15 bases between the two germline ends. Germline lookup yields CDR1 SGHTS and CDR2 YDEGEE. The CDR3 sequence: CASSLQGRPYNEQFF. Here the CDR3 DNA reads TGTGCCAGCAGCCTACAGGGCCGACCGTACAATGAGCAGTTCTTC.

This clone was seen a handful of times. The chain links TRBV28 to TRBJ1-2, with TRBD1 identical over 8 bases. The CDR3 length is 14 residues. V lost 4 bases to trimming and J lost 8 bases; unmatched junction nucleotides: 9. From germline, CDR1 is MDHEN and CDR2 SYDVKM. The CDR3 coding sequence is TGTGCCAGCAGTTGGAACACAGGGACAGGAGGCTACACCTTC. As protein: CASSWNTGTGGYTF.

V and J are TRBV20-1 and TRBJ2-3; D is possibly TRBD2 (5 bases). The germline V and J ends were trimmed by 6 bases and 5 bases, with 9 bases remaining between them. Per germline, CDR1 DFQATT and CDR2 SNEGSKA (reference sequence). This CDR3 is built from 11 residues. This CDR3 reads CSARRRDTQYF. The CDR3 bases are TGCAGTGCCCGGAGGAGAGATACGCAGTATTTT.

The V and J genes are TRBV30 and TRBJ1-1; D gene unclear. The CDR3 covers 13 residues. The germline V gene has CDR1 GTSNPN and CDR2 SVGIG (reference sequence). V lost 3 bases and J lost 0, with 8 bases in between. CDR3 DNA: TGTGCCTGGAGAAGGGAGATGAACACTGAAGCTTTCTTT. Its protein is CAWRREMNTEAFF.